Sequencing of this T cell receptor beta chain was carried out in a study of T cell changes during pregnancy in multiple sclerosis. TCRdb's copy holds only in-frame clones and misses some; the assay was immunoSEQ multiplex PCR. The sample includes tens of thousands of clones, around 94% seen only once; the top ten take approximately 0.68%. CDR1 and CDR2 from the germline V gene are MDHEN and SYDVKM. The CDR3 is 15 amino acids. V lost 4 bases and J lost 2; bases outside the gene matches: 8. The receptor was isolated from a female donor with multiple sclerosis, enrolled in a pregnancy study. Sequenced here: CD4+ T cells from peripheral blood mononuclear cells, sampled in the third trimester of pregnancy. This chain joins TRBV28 and TRBJ2-7; 7 bases line up with TRBD1. CDR3 nucleotides: TGTGCCAGCAGTTCCCCCAGGGGGTTCACCTACGAGCAGTACTTC. Protein sequence: CASSSPRGFTYEQYF.